This T cell receptor beta chain originates from a study of shared T cell receptors in the human thymus. Only in-frame clones appear in the TCRdb table, and some are missing; sequencing was by immunoSEQ multiplex PCR. This table holds about 660,000 clones, 88% found once. The sample holds a few counts of this clone. Per the germline V gene, CDR1 is LNHNV and CDR2 is YYDKDF (reference sequence). The CDR3 is 14 residues long. Trimming left V 0 bases short and J 5 bases short, with 9 bases between. The same sample was also studied in work on human thymus T cells. From that study: The people who donated were healthy Finnish babies having corrective surgery for congenital heart defects. Obtained as resections during corrective heart surgery, the thymus tissue was then studied.

The V and J genes are TRBV15 and TRBJ2-3, with D tentatively TRBD1 (6 bases). The sequence derives from a boy under three years old with a congenital heart defect. Sequencing was carried out using thymocytes. In nucleotides, the CDR3 is TGTGCCACCAGCAGAGATGGGGGCGGAGATACGCAGTATTTT. Its translation: CATSRDGGGDTQYF.